The 5 T cell receptor beta chains listed next were all sequenced from one sample in a study of blood T cell repertoires in COVID-19. Sequencing was performed with immunoSEQ multiplex PCR; in TCRdb, only in-frame clones are kept and a portion is missing. The data contain 190,000 or so clones, 83% of them singletons. The specimen sequenced was peripheral blood. Receptor source: a middle-aged man with active or convalescent COVID-19.

This clone was picked up one time. Other DNA sequences in the same sample also yield this CDR3. The chain links TRBV18 to TRBJ1-5; D possibly corresponds to TRBD1 (5 bases). CDR1 is KGHSH and CDR2 is LQKENI in the germline V gene. The CDR3 sequence is 14 residues long. V shed 3 bases and J shed 4 bases, with 10 bases lying between them. CDR3: CASSPTAGNQPQHF. CDR3 bases: TGTGCCAGCTCACCGACCGCAGGGAATCAGCCCCAGCATTTT.

The chain has TRBV27 and TRBJ1-4, with D possibly matching TRBD1 (5 bases). Germline CDR1 MNHEY, CDR2 SMNVEV (reference sequence). The CDR3 consists of 17 residues. Between the trimmed V and J ends, which lost 5 bases and 7 bases, there was a span of 23 bases. The CDR3 loop is CASSTSGPGGGGEKLFF. As DNA, the CDR3 is TGTGCCAGCAGTACATCCGGGCCCGGGGGAGGAGGTGAAAAACTGTTTTTT.

This clone was counted a few times. The chain couples TRBV7-9 to TRBJ1-2, with TRBD1 identical over 8 bases. CDR1 is SEHNR, CDR2 FQNEAQ, per germline (reference sequence). After removal of 5 bases from V and 3 bases from J, the junction contained 8 bases not matched to a gene. This CDR3 is built from 15 residues. CDR3 sequence reads: CASSLGQGEYYGYTF. The CDR3, as DNA: TGTGCCAGCAGCCTCGGACAGGGAGAATACTATGGCTACACCTTC. The variable domain in full, completed from reference TRBV7-9 and TRBJ1-2, reads DTGVSQNPRHKITKRGQNVTFRCDPISEHNRLYWYRQTLGQGPEFLTYFQNEAQLEKSRLLSDRFSAERPKGSFSTLEIQRTEQGDSAMYLCASSLGQGEYYGYTFGSGTRLTVV.

The chain joins TRBV5-6 to TRBJ1-4, with no clear D. Germline CDR1 reads SGHDT; CDR2 reads YYEEEE. Between the trimmed V and J ends, which lost 4 bases and 3 bases, there was a span of 10 bases. The CDR3 is made up of 14 amino acids. This chain's CDR3 is CASSQFGANEKLFF. DNA of the CDR3: TGTGCCAGCAGCCAGTTTGGAGCTAATGAAAAACTGTTTTTT.

This clone was recorded a few times. The chain joins TRBV6-4 to TRBJ1-1, with 9 bases lining up with TRBD1. Germline assignment: CDR1 MRHNA and CDR2 SNTAGT. J gave up 14 bases and V 4 bases, and 14 bases lay outside the gene matches. The CDR3 runs to 14 residues. The CDR3, as DNA: TGTGCCAGCAGTGGGACTCCGGGACAGGGCGTTGTGTTCTTT. This codes for CASSGTPGQGVVFF.